This T cell receptor (beta chain) was sequenced in a study of identical twins. Whole-study results and caveats: There were fewer insertions in abundant cord blood beta clonotypes, but memory repertoires showed no such pattern.

To note about this clonotype: Its antigen is still unknown.

The germline CDR1 and CDR2 sequences are DFQATT and SNEGSKA (reference sequence). V lost 7 bases, J lost 10 bases, and 13 bases stayed unmatched. The CDR3 has 13 amino acids. A universal primer site was created by template switching, with the cDNA bearing unique molecular identifiers. TCRdb processed the 5' RACE reads anew with MiXCR; each CDR3 protein has one entry. This table has about 660,000 distinct CDR3 sequences, about 9.4% appearing once. These same records also appear under a second study, on yellow fever vaccine responses in identical twins. From that second work: Vaccine-induced T cell responses in twins were reportedly observed to appear partly convergent, partly personalized.

The sequence derives from a woman under 30 in good health. The sample was PBMCs. The V call is TRBV20-1, the J call TRBJ2-1; 7 nucleotides line up with TRBD2. The DNA of the CDR3 is TGCAGTGACGCGAGACTAGCCCGAGGCGAGCAGTTCTTC. Translated: CSDARLARGEQFF.